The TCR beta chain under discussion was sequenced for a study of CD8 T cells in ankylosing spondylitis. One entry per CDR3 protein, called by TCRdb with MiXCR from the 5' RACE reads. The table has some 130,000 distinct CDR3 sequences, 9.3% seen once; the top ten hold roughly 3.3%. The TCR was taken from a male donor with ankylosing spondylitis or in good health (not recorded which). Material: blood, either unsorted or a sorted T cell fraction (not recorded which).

This CDR3 reads CSARASGGPADIQYF. CDR3 nucleotide sequence: TGCAGTGCTAGAGCTTCCGGAGGGCCTGCCGACATTCAGTACTTC. This sequence joins TRBV20-1 and TRBJ2-4; D may be TRBD2 (6 bases). This CDR3 spans 15 amino acids. Germline assignment: CDR1 DFQATT and CDR2 SNEGSKA (reference sequence). With 1 base removed from V and 8 bases from J, the gap between germline ends came to 18 bases.